These T cell receptor beta chains were read from a single sample in a study of T cells in Graves' hyperthyroidism and ophthalmopathy. TCRdb re-called the multiplex PCR reads with MiXCR, one entry per CDR3 protein. The top ten hold less than 45% of the sample, which has 300,000 to 400,000 distinct CDR3 sequences, 18% seen once. Sequencing was performed on blood. The origin of the receptors is a man aged 18 to 30 with Graves' ophthalmopathy. The CDR3 runs from the conserved cysteine through the conserved F or W. The order of the fields is D gene, clone size, J gene, V gene, CDR3 protein, CDR3 DNA. The D gene is left open where the match is weak. A row's size may be missing; if present it is once, few, many or a size class.

TRBD1 | - | TRBJ1-1 | TRBV16 | CASSPAGTGIAEAFF | TGTGCCAGCAGCCCCGCAGGGACAGGGATAGCTGAAGCTTTCTTT
- | many | TRBJ1-4 | TRBV7-9 | CASSLRQGNEKLFF | TGTGCCAGCAGCTTACGGCAGGGAAATGAAAAACTGTTTTTT
TRBD1 | many | TRBJ2-7 | TRBV16 | CASSPWTGAYEQYF | TGTGCCAGCAGCCCCTGGACAGGAGCCTACGAGCAGTACTTC
- | many | TRBJ1-1 | TRBV27 | CASSFQGTEAFF | TGTGCCAGCAGCTTTCAAGGCACTGAAGCTTTCTTT
TRBD1 | few | TRBJ2-1 | TRBV5-1 | CASTPPTGGEDEQFF | TGCGCCAGCACCCCTCCGACAGGGGGCGAAGATGAGCAGTTCTTC
- | - | TRBJ1-1 | TRBV7-2 | CASSARGARGTEAFF | TGTGCCAGCAGCGCGCGGGGGGCGCGTGGCACTGAAGCTTTCTTT
- | - | TRBJ2-5 | TRBV9 | CASSVVGAGASQETQYF | TGTGCCAGCAGCGTAGTGGGGGCGGGGGCCTCCCAAGAGACCCAGTACTTC
- | - | TRBJ2-7 | TRBV29-1 | CSVEVGLREYF | TGCAGCGTTGAAGTTGGTCTGAGAGAGTACTTC
- | many | TRBJ2-7 | TRBV6-1 | CASSYSQGYEQYF | TGTGCCAGCAGTTATTCCCAGGGCTACGAGCAGTACTTC
TRBD2 | few | TRBJ2-7 | TRBV3-1 | CASSQATSGGALPYEQYF | TGTGCCAGCAGCCAAGCAACTAGCGGGGGGGCCCTCCCCTACGAGCAGTACTTC
- | many | TRBJ2-1 | TRBV12-3/TRBV12-4 | CASSYPGAAYNEQFF | TGTGCCAGCAGTTACCCAGGGGCTGCCTACAATGAGCAGTTCTTC
- | many | TRBJ2-5 | TRBV2 | CASSEEAGYLETQYF | TGTGCCAGCAGTGAAGAGGCAGGGTATCTGGAGACCCAGTACTTC
- | - | TRBJ1-1 | TRBV18 | CASSPAGVGTEAFF | TGTGCCAGCTCACCGGCAGGGGTCGGTACTGAAGCTTTCTTT
- | - | TRBJ1-5 | TRBV4-2 | CASSQDIGKPWPQHF | TGTGCCAGCAGCCAAGATATCGGCAAACCGTGGCCCCAGCATTTT
- | many | TRBJ2-7 | TRBV11-2 | CASSLVQGQLYEQYF | TGTGCCAGCAGCTTGGTACAAGGACAGCTCTACGAGCAGTACTTC
- | many | TRBJ2-7 | TRBV27 | CASSLGLDTYEQYF | TGTGCCAGCAGTTTAGGACTGGATACCTACGAGCAGTACTTC
- | few | TRBJ2-2 | TRBV10-3 | CAISELDRATGELFF | TGTGCCATCAGTGAGTTGGACAGAGCCACCGGGGAGCTGTTTTTT
- | few | TRBJ1-4 | TRBV9 | CASSSRDNRWEKLFF | TGTGCCAGCAGCTCCCGGGACAACCGGTGGGAAAAACTGTTTTTT
TRBD2 | once | TRBJ2-5 | TRBV20-1 | CSARASGGAQETQYF | TGCAGTGCCAGAGCTAGCGGGGGGGCCCAAGAGACCCAGTACTTC
TRBD1 | - | TRBJ1-1 | TRBV19 | CASRSRGQNTEAFF | TGTGCCAGCCGAAGCAGGGGGCAGAACACTGAAGCTTTCTTT
- | few | TRBJ2-1 | TRBV6-1 | CASMKGGYSYNEQFF | TGTGCCAGCATGAAGGGCGGTTACTCCTACAATGAGCAGTTCTTC
- | - | TRBJ2-7 | TRBV12-3/TRBV12-4 | CASTHSGRQTYEQYF | TGTGCCAGCACTCACTCGGGACGGCAAACCTACGAGCAGTACTTC
- | few | TRBJ2-3 | TRBV9 | CASSVEGGSGTDTQYF | TGTGCCAGCAGCGTAGAGGGGGGTAGCGGGACAGATACGCAGTATTTT
- | once | TRBJ1-3 | TRBV12-3/TRBV12-4 | CASSLSRTGKTIYF | TGTGCCAGCAGTTTATCCAGGACTGGAAAAACCATATATTTT
- | - | TRBJ1-4 | TRBV5-1 | CASRGTGTYNEKLFF | TGCGCCAGCAGGGGCACAGGGACTTATAATGAAAAACTGTTTTTT
- | many | TRBJ2-7 | TRBV13 | CASSLAPGASLYEQYF | TGTGCCAGCAGCTTAGCACCGGGAGCTAGCCTCTACGAGCAGTACTTC
- | few | TRBJ2-7 | TRBV11-1 | CASSFTSGSYEQYF | TGTGCCAGCAGCTTCACCTCCGGTTCCTACGAGCAGTACTTC
- | many | TRBJ1-4 | TRBV20-1 | CSARDRGVEKLFF | TGCAGTGCTAGAGATCGGGGAGTTGAAAAACTGTTTTTT
- | many | TRBJ1-2 | TRBV28 | CASSLAQGRYGYTF | TGTGCCAGCAGTTTAGCCCAGGGGCGCTATGGCTACACCTTC
TRBD1 | few | TRBJ1-2 | TRBV12-3/TRBV12-4 | CASRDNRGGDRGNYGYTF | TGTGCCAGCAGGGACAACCGAGGGGGGGACAGGGGAAACTATGGCTACACCTTC
- | - | TRBJ2-2 | TRBV6-1 | CASRFSGAGELFF | TGTGCCAGCAGGTTCAGTGGTGCCGGGGAGCTGTTTTTT
- | few | TRBJ1-2 | TRBV25-1 | CASQTGSGGYTF | TGTGCCAGCCAAACAGGGTCGGGTGGCTACACCTTC
- | few | TRBJ1-5 | TRBV10-3 | CAISTREGNQPQHF | TGTGCCATCAGTACTCGTGAAGGCAATCAGCCCCAGCATTTT
- | few | TRBJ1-6 | TRBV20-1 | CSARDGSQSGSPLHF | TGCAGTGCTAGAGACGGGTCCCAATCAGGTTCACCCCTCCACTTT
TRBD2 | many | TRBJ2-7 | TRBV11-2 | CASRGVYGTVRTYEQYF | TGTGCCAGTCGGGGGGTATATGGGACGGTGAGGACCTACGAGCAGTACTTC
- | few | TRBJ2-1 | TRBV7-9 | CASSLGTRGGNEQFF | TGTGCCAGCAGCTTGGGGACCCGGGGAGGTAATGAGCAGTTCTTC
- | many | TRBJ1-5 | TRBV5-6 | CASSLGGMWDQPQHF | TGTGCCAGCAGCCTGGGAGGGATGTGGGATCAGCCCCAGCATTTT